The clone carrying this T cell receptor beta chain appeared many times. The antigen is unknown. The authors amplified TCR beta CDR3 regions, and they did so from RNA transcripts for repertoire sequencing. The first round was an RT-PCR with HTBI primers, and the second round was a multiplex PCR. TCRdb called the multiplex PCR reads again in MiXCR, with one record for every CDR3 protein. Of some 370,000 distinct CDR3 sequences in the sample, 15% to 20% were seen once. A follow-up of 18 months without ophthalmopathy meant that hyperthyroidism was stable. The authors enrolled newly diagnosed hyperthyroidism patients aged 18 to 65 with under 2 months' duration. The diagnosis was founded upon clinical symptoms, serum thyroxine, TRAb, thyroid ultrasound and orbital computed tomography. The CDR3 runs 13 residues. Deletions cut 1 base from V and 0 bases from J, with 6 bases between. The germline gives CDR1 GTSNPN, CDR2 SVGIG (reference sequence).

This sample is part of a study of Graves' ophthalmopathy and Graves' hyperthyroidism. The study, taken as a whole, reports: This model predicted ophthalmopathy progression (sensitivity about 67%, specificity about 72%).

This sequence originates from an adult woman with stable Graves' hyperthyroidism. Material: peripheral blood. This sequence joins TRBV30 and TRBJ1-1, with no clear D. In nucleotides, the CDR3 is TGTGCCTGGAGTGGGAATCTGAACACTGAAGCTTTCTTT. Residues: CAWSGNLNTEAFF.